Following are 29 T cell receptor beta chains from one sample sequenced in a study of monozygotic twins with inflammatory bowel disease. TCRdb re-analyzed the 5' RACE reads; it lists each CDR3 protein once, without DNA. Seen in this sample are about 450,000 distinct CDR3 sequences; the ten most common clones hold roughly 2.2%. The specimen was blood. Every receptor here comes from a human donor with ulcerative colitis or Crohn's disease, or a healthy co-twin of an affected twin (not recorded which).

The chain couples TRBV20-1 to TRBJ2-2. The germline CDR1 and CDR2 sequences are DFQATT and SNEGSKA (reference sequence). The CDR3 runs 12 residues. The CDR3 region is CSASLGTGELFF.

J is TRBJ2-1 and V is TRBV24-1; the TCRdb D gene call, TRBD1, has no DNA to confirm it. The CDR3 has 15 residues. The germline gives CDR1 KGHDR, CDR2 SFDVKD. CDR3 sequence: CATSDPSAPYNEQFF.

This chain uses TRBV4-2 with TRBJ1-4; the D gene TCRdb calls, TRBD1, cannot be checked with no DNA. This CDR3 is built from 18 residues. Germline V gives CDR1 LGHNA, CDR2 YNFKEQ. The CDR3 sequence is CASSQGRGAGAPVEKLFF.

V and J are TRBV29-1 and TRBJ1-1. The length of the CDR3 is 13 residues. Germline V CDR1 and CDR2: SQVTM, ANQGSEA. The CDR3 protein is CSVENRLNTEAFF.

This chain connects TRBV29-1 to TRBJ2-1; lacking DNA, the TRBD2 call made by TCRdb goes unchecked. CDR3 size: 12 residues. Germline V gene data show CDR1 as SQVTM and CDR2 as ANQGSEA. The CDR3 sequence is CSVGLVNNEQFF.

The CDR3 protein is CASSLIRDSSYEQYF. This chain connects TRBV5-1 to TRBJ2-7; with no DNA, the TCRdb D assignment of TRBD1 cannot be verified. Germline CDR1 reads SGHRS; CDR2 reads YFSETQ. The length of the CDR3 is 15 residues.

The rearrangement links TRBV25-1 to TRBJ2-5; without DNA, the TCRdb call of TRBD1 cannot be checked. This CDR3 contains 14 residues. Germline-derived CDR1 and CDR2 are MGHDK and SYGVNS. CDR3 region: CASSNVGAQETQYF.

The V and J genes are TRBV12-3 or TRBV12-4 and TRBJ1-1; the TRBD1 assignment by TCRdb is unverifiable without DNA. This CDR3 contains 16 residues. The CDR3: CASSLQAGTPNTEAFF.

This chain connects TRBV18 to TRBJ1-1. This CDR3 is built from 13 residues. Germline V gene data show CDR1 as KGHSH and CDR2 as LQKENI. The CDR3 loop reads CASSPEKVYWAFF.

The chain uses TRBV4-2 and TRBJ2-1; the TCRdb D gene call, TRBD1, has no DNA to confirm it. This CDR3 contains 14 residues. Germline V gives CDR1 LGHNA, CDR2 YNFKEQ. The CDR3 loop is CASNTGQSYNEQFF.

V usage is TRBV30 and J usage is TRBJ1-6; TCRdb designates TRBD1, a call that cannot be tested without DNA. This CDR3 contains 14 residues. In germline, CDR1 is GTSNPN, CDR2 SVGIG (reference sequence). CDR3 in amino acids: CAWALGGKNSPLHF.

The chain joins TRBV3-1 to TRBJ1-2; TCRdb picks TRBD1, but there is no DNA to check that call. The CDR3 has 16 residues. Germline CDR1 reads LGHDT; CDR2 reads YNNKEL (reference sequence). CDR3 region: CASSQPRDRGIYGYTF.

The genes are TRBV20-1 and TRBJ1-1; the D call of TRBD1 rests on TCRdb alone, since no DNA is present to check it. CDR3 length: 13 amino acids. Per germline, CDR1 DFQATT and CDR2 SNEGSKA (reference sequence). This CDR3 reads CTPGAGGATEAFF.

The rearrangement uses TRBV5-1 and TRBJ2-1. The germline V gene encodes CDR1 SGHRS and CDR2 YFSETQ. This CDR3 is built from 13 residues. CDR3 in amino acids: CASSLGMNDEQFF.

The J gene is TRBJ1-1, the V gene TRBV19. The CDR3 is 14 amino acids. Germline values: CDR1 LNHDA, CDR2 SQIVND (reference sequence). The CDR3 protein is CASSREGLNTEAFF. The full variable domain, rest sourced from reference TRBV19 and TRBJ1-1, is DGGITQSPKYLFRKEGQNVTLSCEQNLNHDAMYWYRQDPGQGLRLIYYSQIVNDFQKGDIAEGYSVSREKKESFPLTVTSAQKNPTAFYLCASSREGLNTEAFFGQGTRLTVV.

The chain employs TRBV9 and TRBJ2-1; TCRdb reports TRBD1, a call that lacks DNA to check it against. Germline CDR1 and CDR2: SGDLS and YYNGEE. The CDR3 loop spans 16 amino acids. The CDR3: CASSAGGGVSYNEQFF.

This sequence joins TRBV20-1 and TRBJ2-1. Germline CDR1 DFQATT, CDR2 SNEGSKA (reference sequence). This CDR3 region has 16 residues. The CDR3 loop is CSARILAGGSYNEQFF.

The CDR3 loop reads CSARDFGLDYGYTF. This chain uses TRBV20-1 with TRBJ1-2. This CDR3 spans 14 amino acids. The germline gives CDR1 DFQATT, CDR2 SNEGSKA (reference sequence).

The chain couples TRBV7-2 to TRBJ1-1; the TRBD1 assignment by TCRdb is unverifiable without DNA. Germline lookup yields CDR1 SGHTA and CDR2 FQGNSA. This CDR3 spans 15 amino acids. This chain's CDR3 is CASSFTGGPNTEAFF.

This chain joins TRBV27 and TRBJ2-3; without DNA, the TCRdb call of TRBD1 cannot be checked. This CDR3 is built from 14 residues. CDR1 and CDR2 from the germline V gene are MNHEY and SMNVEV (reference sequence). This CDR3 is CASSTLGARDTQYF.

The chain links TRBV24-1 to TRBJ2-1. Per the germline V gene, CDR1 is KGHDR and CDR2 is SFDVKD. The CDR3 length is 15 residues. CDR3 region: CATSDQTEPHNEQFF.

This CDR3 is CASSQEWENYEQYF. The chain uses TRBV4-2 and TRBJ2-7; with no DNA, the TCRdb D assignment of TRBD2 cannot be verified. The CDR3 runs to 14 residues. Germline V gives CDR1 LGHNA, CDR2 YNFKEQ.

The gene calls are TRBV4-1 and TRBJ1-5; TCRdb's D call of TRBD1 is untestable without DNA. This CDR3 is 15 amino acids long. Germline V gene lookup returns CDR1 MGHRA and CDR2 YSYEKL. This chain's CDR3 is CASSQGDRVAQPQHF.

The V and J genes are TRBV28 and TRBJ2-1. The CDR3 covers 11 residues. CDR1 is MDHEN, CDR2 SYDVKM, per germline. The CDR3: CASELRNEQFF.

The chain employs TRBV6-5 and TRBJ1-4; TCRdb returns TRBD1, unconfirmable since there is no DNA. The CDR3 extends over 16 amino acids. CDR1 is MNHEY and CDR2 is SVGAGI in the germline V gene. The CDR3 reads CASSSPGQGRYEKLFF.

The chain combines TRBV6-5 with TRBJ1-6; TCRdb selects TRBD1, and the lack of DNA leaves this call unchecked. Germline assignment: CDR1 MNHEY and CDR2 SVGAGI. CDR3 length equals 19 residues. CDR3 loop: CASSFAGYGAGSYNSPLHF.

The CDR3 loop is CASSQDPLAGELFF. The chain uses TRBV4-1 and TRBJ2-2. The germline V gene encodes CDR1 MGHRA and CDR2 YSYEKL. The CDR3 runs to 14 residues.

Here the CDR3 reads CASTLGELAQYF. The chain employs TRBV6-1 and TRBJ2-3; TCRdb names TRBD2, which stays unverified in the absence of DNA. The CDR3 runs to 12 residues. The germline V gene encodes CDR1 MNHNS and CDR2 SASEGT.

This chain uses TRBV10-3 with TRBJ2-6. CDR1 is ENHRY, CDR2 SYGVKD, per germline. The CDR3 covers 17 residues. The CDR3 spells CAISEQRPGSGANVLTF.